The 2 T cell receptor beta chains below come from one sample, sequenced in a study of cytomegalovirus exposure and HLA in healthy donors. The PCR was carried out with 60 Vbeta primers and 13 Jbeta primers. Profiling relied on immunoSEQ multiplex PCR, and the TCRdb table lists in-frame clones only, not all of them. The table records 150,000 or so clones, approximately 73% of them present only once. The sequencing sample was made of PBMCs. These receptors were obtained from a woman aged 18-30 years in good health and CMV-seronegative.

The rearrangement joins TRBV27 to TRBJ1-2; D gene uncertain. CDR3 length: 13 residues. The germline V gene has CDR1 MNHEY and CDR2 SMNVEV (reference sequence). With 4 bases removed from V and 5 bases from J, the gap between germline ends came to 11 bases. The CDR3 spells CASSSGVAYGYTF. The CDR3 bases are TGTGCCAGCAGTTCCGGGGTGGCGTATGGCTACACCTTC.

This clone was picked up one time. This sequence joins TRBV4-1 and TRBJ1-2; weak D call: TRBD1 (5 bases). The CDR3 totals 16 residues. Trimming took 2 bases from V and 0 from J, leaving 13 bases between them. The germline gives CDR1 MGHRA, CDR2 YSYEKL. The CDR3 here is CASSQLGLRANYGYTF. CDR3 bases: TGCGCCAGCAGCCAACTGGGACTCCGGGCTAACTATGGCTACACCTTC.